Sequencing of this T cell receptor (beta chain) was carried out in a study of blood T cell repertoires in COVID-19. Looking at the study overall: Both acute and convalescent COVID-19 samples were obtained from the United States, Italy and Spain. T cells, B-cell-depleted T cells, or PBMCs supplied cDNA or gDNA.

This CDR3 contains 13 residues. The germline V gene encodes CDR1 SGDLS and CDR2 YYNGEE. Trimming stripped 2 bases from V and 11 bases from J, with 11 bases between. Authors' data handling: Estimates of nucleated cell counts were drawn from the amplification of reference gene primers. The assay was immunoSEQ multiplex PCR, and TCRdb's table has in-frame clones only and misses some. That table furnishes V, J and clone size, whereas the DNA furnished D and trimming. The table has about 110,000 clones, about four fifths seen once. The V gene is TRBV9, the J gene TRBJ1-6, with unresolved D. The origin of this receptor is a woman in her 70s with acute or convalescent COVID-19. Sequencing input: peripheral blood. CDR3 DNA sequence: TGTGCCAGCAGCGTCGACTTCACAACACCCCTCCACTTT. Translation gives CASSVDFTTPLHF.